This passage covers 23 T cell receptor beta chains from one sample sequenced in a study of molecular identifiers for immune sequencing clone quantification. TCRdb called the PCR reads again in MiXCR, with one record for every CDR3 protein. This sample carries around 480,000 distinct CDR3 sequences, 20% to 25% of them seen once, and the ten largest clones take 0.65% to 0.95%. Sequencing used naive CD8+ T cells from blood, with Jurkat cell RNA spiked in. Specified subset: FACS-sorted CD8+CD4-CCR7+CD45RA+ naive T cells. Receptors originate from a human donor in good health. Some libraries in this study had Jurkat cell RNA spiked in.

At least ten counts were recorded for this clonotype. This chain connects TRBV12-3 or TRBV12-4 to TRBJ2-3, with no clear D. The CDR3 is 14 residues long. Deletions cut 3 bases from V and 3 bases from J, with 10 bases between. The CDR3 DNA sequence: TGTGCCAGCAGTTTGTACTACGAAACAGATACGCAGTATTTT. This codes for CASSLYYETDTQYF.

Remarks on this clonotype: It may be a read error: a sequence one base away is much more abundant. This chain joins TRBV30 and TRBJ2-4; no clear D. The ends were cut back, 5 bases at V and 8 bases at J, with 16 bases in the middle. Per germline, CDR1 GTSNPN and CDR2 SVGIG (reference sequence). This CDR3 contains 13 residues. The CDR3 loop reads CAWCLLQMDIQYF. The CDR3, as DNA: TGTGCCTGGTGCCTATTACAGATGGACATTCAGTACTTC. The full variable domain, completed using reference TRBV30 and TRBJ2-4, is SQTIHQWPATLVQPVGSPLSLECTVEGTSNPNLYWYRQAAGRGLQLLFYSVGIGQISSEVPQNLSASRPQDRQFILSSKKLLLSDSGFYLCAWCLLQMDIQYFGAGTRLSVL.

This clonotype has more than one count but fewer than ten. This sequence joins TRBV10-3 and TRBJ2-7, with D perhaps matching TRBD2 (6 bases). This CDR3 region has 13 residues. Deletions cut 2 bases from V and 4 bases from J, with 9 bases between. The germline gives CDR1 ENHRY, CDR2 SYGVKD. The CDR3 coding sequence is TGTGCCATCAGTGAGGTTGCGGGATACGAGCAGTACTTC. Its protein product is CAISEVAGYEQYF.

On this clonotype itself: A read error may explain this, as a much larger clone is one base away. This chain connects TRBV12-3 or TRBV12-4 to TRBJ1-1, with 8 positions matching TRBD1. CDR3 length equals 12 residues. The ends lost 11 bases at V and 5 bases at J; junction bases unmatched: 7. CDR3 residues: CAVLRGRTEAFF. The CDR3, as DNA: TGTGCCGTCCTCAGGGGGCGGACTGAAGCTTTCTTT.

Note on this clonotype: A read error is possible here, since a much larger clone lies one base away. The chain recombines TRBV5-6 with TRBJ1-1; no clear D. Trimming removed 0 bases at V and 0 bases at J, with 12 bases between. The CDR3 contains 16 residues. The germline V gene encodes CDR1 SGHDT and CDR2 YYEEEE. The CDR3 DNA sequence: TGTGCCAGCAGCTTGGAGCTAGGTACTATGAACACTGAAGCTTTCTTT. It codes for CASSLELGTMNTEAFF.

The rearrangement uses TRBV7-8 and TRBJ1-6; 9 positions agree with TRBD1. Germline V gives CDR1 SGHVS, CDR2 FQNEAQ. The CDR3 is 16 amino acids. V trimming: 5 bases; J trimming: 4 bases; junction bases outside the gene matches: 6. The CDR3 spells CASSPTGGGYNSPLHF. Written as DNA, the CDR3 is TGTGCCAGCAGCCCGACAGGGGGAGGATATAATTCACCCCTCCACTTT.

Many counts were recorded for this clonotype. The V call is TRBV4-1, the J call TRBJ1-1, with TRBD1 as a possible D gene (5 bases). Germline assignment: CDR1 MGHRA and CDR2 YSYEKL. Trimming removed 0 bases at V and 8 bases at J, with 10 bases between. This CDR3 is 13 amino acids long. The CDR3 loop reads CASSQDWGDEAFF. The CDR3 nucleotides are TGCGCCAGCAGCCAAGATTGGGGCGACGAAGCTTTCTTT.

With respect to this clonotype: Being one base from a much bigger clone, this may be a read error. The chain uses TRBV13 and TRBJ1-1; TRBD1 might be the D (5 bases). CDR3 size: 15 residues. Looked up from germline, CDR1 is PRHDT and CDR2 is FYEKMQ (reference sequence). CDR3 protein: CASSFAGFGNTEASF. CDR3 nucleotides: TGTGCCAGCAGCTTTGCAGGGTTTGGGAACACTGAAGCTTCCTTT.

As to this clonotype: A single base separates this from a much larger clone, so it may be a read error. This chain links TRBV7-8 with TRBJ2-7; D is perhaps TRBD1 or TRBD2 (5 bases each). There are 13 residues in the CDR3. Germline CDR1 SGHVS, CDR2 FQNEAQ. CDR3 DNA sequence: TGTGCCAGCAGCCCACAGGACTCCGACGAGCAGTACTTC. Protein product: CASSPQDSDEQYF. The whole variable domain, remainder taken from reference TRBV7-8 and TRBJ2-7, is GAGVSQSPRYKVAKRGQDVALRCDPISGHVSLFWYQQALGQGPEFLTYFQNEAQLDKSGLPSDRFFAERPEGSVSTLKIQRTQQEDSAVYLCASSPQDSDEQYFGPGTRLTVT.

This clonotype was seen only a few times. V is TRBV7-2 and J is TRBJ2-7, with unresolved D. V was trimmed by 0 bases and J by 1 base, leaving 10 bases between them. The CDR3 spans 15 residues. Germline assignment: CDR1 SGHTA and CDR2 FQGNSA. CDR3 sequence (DNA): TGTGCCAGCAGCTTAGCTCCGTCAGGATCCTACGAGCAGTACTTC. This translates into CASSLAPSGSYEQYF.

This clonotype was counted at least ten times. CDR3 nucleotides: TGTGCCAGCAGTTCCGGGACAAACACCGGGGAGCTGTTTTTT. Amino acid sequence: CASSSGTNTGELFF. The rearrangement joins TRBV6-5 to TRBJ2-2; D possibly corresponds to TRBD1 (6 bases). The ends were cut back, 4 bases at V and 2 bases at J, with 8 bases in the middle. Looked up from germline, CDR1 is MNHEY and CDR2 is SVGAGI. The CDR3 contains 14 residues.

The CDR3 coding sequence is TGTGCCAGCAGTGCCCTAGGCTATTCTCAAGAGACCCAGTACTTC. Protein product: CASSALGYSQETQYF. The gene calls are TRBV27 and TRBJ2-5; D gene unclear. V was cut by 5 bases and J by 2 bases, with 15 bases left in between. The CDR3 sequence is 15 residues long. The germline gives CDR1 MNHEY, CDR2 SMNVEV (reference sequence).

Written as DNA, the CDR3 is TGCGCCAGCAGCCAAAACCAGGATCGGCCCTACGAGCAGTACTTC. Translating gives CASSQNQDRPYEQYF. This chain connects TRBV4-3 to TRBJ2-7, with no clear D. CDR1 is LGHNA, CDR2 YSLEER, per germline. The V and J ends lost 2 bases and 2 bases respectively, with 13 bases between them. This CDR3 is built from 15 residues.

Many counts were recorded for this clonotype. The chain has TRBV29-1 and TRBJ2-1; D not certain. CDR3 size: 12 residues. Per the germline V gene, CDR1 is SQVTM and CDR2 is ANQGSEA. Trimming shortened V by 3 bases and J by 9 bases, and 12 bases separated the two germline ends. CDR3 coding DNA: TGCAGCGTTGAGCGCAGCACGGGTGAGCAGTTCTTC. Its translation: CSVERSTGEQFF.

This chain uses TRBV13 with TRBJ1-3; the match to TRBD1 covers 9 bases. The germline V gene has CDR1 PRHDT and CDR2 FYEKMQ (reference sequence). After removal of 8 bases from V and 1 base from J, the junction contained 9 bases not matched to a gene. The CDR3 is made up of 16 amino acids. The CDR3 DNA is TGTGCCAGCCGGGAGGCTGGGACAGGGTCTGGAAACACCATATATTTT. This translates into CASREAGTGSGNTIYF. The whole variable domain, remainder taken from reference TRBV13 and TRBJ1-3, is AAGVIQSPRHLIKEKRETATLKCYPIPRHDTVYWYQQGPGQDPQFLISFYEKMQSDKGSIPDRFSAQQFSDYHSELNMSSLELGDSALYFCASREAGTGSGNTIYFGEGSWLTVV.

This chain joins TRBV6-2 or TRBV6-3 and TRBJ2-7, with TRBD2 as a possible D gene (5 bases). The CDR3 totals 17 residues. CDR1 MNHEY and CDR2 SVGEGT come from the germline V gene. V dropped 0 bases and J dropped 6 bases, with 21 bases sitting between them. CDR3 in DNA: TGTGCCAGCAGTTACTCGAGTATGGTACTAGTTGTCGCCGAGCAGTACTTC. It translates to CASSYSSMVLVVAEQYF.

In its sample, this clonotype was seen many times. The rearrangement links TRBV11-2 to TRBJ2-7; tentative D call: TRBD1 (6 bases). The germline V gene encodes CDR1 SGHAT and CDR2 FQNNGV. This CDR3 contains 16 residues. V was shortened by 3 bases and J by 3 bases, with 18 bases between the two germline ends. The CDR3 bases are TGTGCCAGCAGCTTGGAGGTGCCGGGACAAAGCTACGAGCAGTACTTC. Translation gives CASSLEVPGQSYEQYF.

This clonotype has more than one count but fewer than ten. The J gene is TRBJ2-1, the V gene TRBV12-3 or TRBV12-4; 10 nucleotides align to TRBD1. The trim removed 7 bases at V and 5 bases at J, leaving 5 bases unmatched. The CDR3 contains 14 residues. The CDR3 DNA reads TGTGCCAGCATCCGGGACAGGGGTCACAATGAGCAGTTCTTC. Protein product: CASIRDRGHNEQFF.

The rearrangement joins TRBV28 to TRBJ2-7; 8 nucleotides align to TRBD2. This CDR3 is 14 amino acids long. V shed 3 bases and J 6 bases; nucleotides not matched to a gene: 7. From germline, CDR1 is MDHEN and CDR2 SYDVKM. The chain's CDR3 is CASSFRGGQGEQYF. The CDR3, as DNA: TGTGCCAGCAGTTTTCGGGGGGGTCAGGGCGAGCAGTACTTC.

This clonotype has ten or more counts. The genes are TRBV20-1 and TRBJ1-3; perhaps TRBD1 as D (6 bases). This CDR3 contains 14 residues. CDR1 and CDR2 (germline): DFQATT, SNEGSKA (reference sequence). Trimming removed 6 bases at V and 7 bases at J, with 19 bases between. In nucleotides, the CDR3 is TGCAGTGCGTGGACAGAAACTCTGGATAACACCATATATTTT. Its protein is CSAWTETLDNTIYF.

This chain's CDR3 is CASSYDPGGPKQYF. The CDR3 nucleotides read TGTGCCAGCAGTTACGACCCGGGAGGCCCTAAGCAGTACTTC. This chain joins TRBV6-2 or TRBV6-3 and TRBJ2-7; TRBD2 matches 7 bases. Germline V lookup: CDR1 MNHEY, CDR2 SVGEGT. The ends lost 2 bases at V and 8 bases at J; junction bases unmatched: 9. This CDR3 has 14 amino acids.

As for this clonotype: A read error may be the cause here, since a much bigger clone is one base away. The V and J genes are TRBV7-4 and TRBJ1-5; the D is unclear. Germline V gene lookup returns CDR1 SGHVT and CDR2 SQSDAQ. The V and J ends lost 1 base and 4 bases respectively, with 8 bases between them. The CDR3 totals 14 residues. CDR3: CASSLDVGNQPQHF. In DNA, the CDR3 is TGTGCCAGCAGCTTAGACGTCGGAAATCAGCCCCAGCATTTT.

This clonotype appeared a few times. This chain connects TRBV7-2 to TRBJ1-6; no clear D gene. The V end lost 2 bases, the J end lost 0 bases, and 17 bases lay between the germline ends. The CDR3 runs 19 residues. Germline CDR1 and CDR2: SGHTA and FQGNSA. CDR3 in DNA: TGTGCCAGCAGCTTATTACCATTCCCGACCAGCTCCTATAATTCACCCCTCCACTTT. This encodes CASSLLPFPTSSYNSPLHF.